This T cell receptor beta chain was identified in a study of early T cells in non-severe SARS-CoV-2 infection. Unique molecular identifiers were added to individual cDNA molecules. One entry per CDR3 protein results from TCRdb running MiXCR on the 5' RACE reads. Here the sample spans around 64,000 distinct CDR3 sequences, about an eighth being singletons. This clonotype was recorded many times. Its antigen is undetermined. Findings and limits, study-wide: Private and CD4 specificities were missed by VDJdb matching, skewed to anti-spike CD8.

Germline assignment: CDR1 SGDLS and CDR2 YYNGEE. The CDR3 runs to 15 residues. With 7 bases removed from V and 3 bases from J, the gap between germline ends came to 16 bases. The chain uses TRBV9 and TRBJ2-2; perhaps TRBD2 as D (7 bases). Sample: whole blood, taken at baseline. This TCR was sampled from an adult who was a healthcare worker with PCR-confirmed SARS-CoV-2 infection or an uninfected control (not recorded which). The CDR3 coding sequence is TGTGCCAGCTTTCCCGGGGGGCCGGACACCGGGGAGCTGTTTTTT. Encoded protein: CASFPGGPDTGELFF.